Following are 32 T cell receptor beta chains from one sample sequenced in a study of blood T cell repertoires in COVID-19. The protocol was immunoSEQ multiplex PCR, while the TCRdb copy is restricted to in-frame clones and leaves out a portion. The sample has about 59,000 clones; more than 85% are singletons. What was sequenced was peripheral blood. The receptor set was obtained from a man older than 75 in a cohort sampled during active COVID-19.

This clone was seen a few times. V gene TRBV9 combines with J gene TRBJ2-3; D remains unclear. Germline V gives CDR1 SGDLS, CDR2 YYNGEE. Trimming removed 4 bases from V and 0 bases from J, with 12 bases in between. This CDR3 contains 15 residues. CDR3 nucleotide sequence: TGTGCCAGCAGCCCCTCAGCGTTCAGCACAGATACGCAGTATTTT. Translated, it gives CASSPSAFSTDTQYF.

This clone was seen a handful of times. This rearrangement joins TRBV7-2 to TRBJ1-4; perhaps TRBD1 as D (6 bases). The V end lost 5 bases, the J end lost 2 bases, and 12 bases lay between the germline ends. Germline V gives CDR1 SGHTA, CDR2 FQGNSA. The CDR3 loop spans 15 amino acids. CDR3 in amino acids: CASSITGPTNEKLFF. In DNA, the CDR3 is TGTGCCAGCAGCATAACAGGGCCCACTAATGAAAAACTGTTTTTT.

CDR3 sequence (DNA): TGTGCCAGCAGCCGGACTAGCGGGAATCGGGAGACCCAGTACTTC. This translates into CASSRTSGNRETQYF. The V and J genes are TRBV3-1 (or the pseudogene TRBV3-2) and TRBJ2-5; TRBD2 matches 12 bases. Trimming took 4 bases from V and 5 from J; bases not matched to a gene: 5. This CDR3 region has 15 residues. Germline values: CDR1 LGHDT, CDR2 YNNKEL (reference sequence).

The chain joins TRBV7-2 to TRBJ2-4; 12 bases agree with TRBD2. CDR3 length equals 17 residues. Looked up from germline, CDR1 is SGHTA and CDR2 is FQGNSA. J was trimmed by 3 bases and V by 3 bases; bases with no gene match: 6. In DNA form, the CDR3 reads TGTGCCAGCAGCTTTGGCCTAGCGGGGGGGCTCAAAAACATTCAGTACTTC. Translating gives CASSFGLAGGLKNIQYF.

The CDR3 reads CAISDPGTEDGYTF. CDR3 in DNA: TGTGCCATCAGTGATCCCGGGACAGAGGATGGCTACACCTTC. The chain uses TRBV10-3 and TRBJ1-2; TRBD1 matches 7 bases. This CDR3 is built from 14 residues. Trimming removed 3 bases from V and 6 bases from J; junction bases left unmatched: 7. CDR1 is ENHRY and CDR2 is SYGVKD in the germline V gene.

In the case of this clone: At the DNA level, this CDR3 is encoded by other sequences in the same sample as well. The genes are TRBV10-3 and TRBJ1-5; no clear D gene. Deletions cut 2 bases from V and 4 bases from J, with 9 bases between. The CDR3 contains 14 residues. Germline-derived CDR1 and CDR2 are ENHRY and SYGVKD. The CDR3 nucleotides are TGTGCCATCAGTGAGGCGGTCGGTAATCAGCCCCAGCATTTT. Amino acid sequence: CAISEAVGNQPQHF.

The chain is built from TRBV7-2 and TRBJ2-1, with D possibly being TRBD1 (5 bases). CDR3 length equals 15 residues. V lost 2 bases and J lost 6, with 14 bases in between. The germline V gene encodes CDR1 SGHTA and CDR2 FQGNSA. The CDR3 sequence is CASSLLWPRGNEQFF. The CDR3 DNA reads TGTGCCAGCAGCTTATTATGGCCTAGGGGCAATGAGCAGTTCTTC.

V gene TRBV4-3 combines with J gene TRBJ2-7, with 10 bases fitting TRBD2. CDR3 length: 15 residues. The J segment lost 4 bases and the V segment lost 4 bases, leaving 7 bases of the junction unmatched. Germline lookup yields CDR1 LGHNA and CDR2 YSLEER. This chain's CDR3 is CASSPQAGGPYEQYF. The CDR3 DNA reads as TGCGCCAGCAGCCCACAAGCGGGGGGGCCTTACGAGCAGTACTTC.

This clone was counted once. The chain carries TRBV6-2 or TRBV6-3 and TRBJ2-3, with 13 nucleotides matching TRBD2. Germline V lookup: CDR1 MNHEY, CDR2 SVGEGT. The CDR3 loop spans 18 amino acids. V lost 5 bases, J lost 7 bases, and 15 bases stayed unmatched. CDR3 bases: TGTGCCAGCAGTCTTCAGACTAGCGGGAGGCCGAGCATCAATACGCAGTATTTT. Protein sequence: CASSLQTSGRPSINTQYF.

This clone was observed a single time. CDR3 region: CASSLGSGGISGNTIYF. CDR3 DNA sequence: TGTGCCAGCAGCTTAGGGTCCGGGGGGATATCTGGAAACACCATATATTTT. This chain joins TRBV7-2 and TRBJ1-3; the D gene is possibly TRBD1 (5 bases). Germline V gene data show CDR1 as SGHTA and CDR2 as FQGNSA. This CDR3 is built from 17 residues. The V and J ends lost 1 base and 1 base respectively, with 14 bases between them.

This clone turned up a few times. This chain joins TRBV27 and TRBJ1-2, with 7 bases identical to TRBD1. The trim removed 5 bases at V and 2 bases at J, leaving 5 bases unmatched. The CDR3 runs 14 residues. CDR1 and CDR2 from the germline V gene are MNHEY and SMNVEV (reference sequence). The CDR3 region is CASSPMDRNYGYTF. The CDR3 DNA reads TGTGCCAGCAGTCCTATGGACAGGAACTATGGCTACACCTTC.

The CDR3 nucleotides read TGTGCCAGCAGTAGGACAGGGGCCCAGAACACTGAAGCTTTCTTT. Translation gives CASSRTGAQNTEAFF. V usage is TRBV27 and J usage is TRBJ1-1, with TRBD1 matching 9 bases. V gave up 5 bases and J gave up 1 base; unmatched junction bases: 5. The CDR3 consists of 15 residues. Germline values: CDR1 MNHEY, CDR2 SMNVEV (reference sequence).

The rearrangement links TRBV5-4 to TRBJ2-7, with 8 bases aligning to TRBD2. This CDR3 spans 15 amino acids. Unmatched junction bases numbered 6, after V lost 0 bases and J lost 4 bases. Per the germline V gene, CDR1 is SGHNT and CDR2 is YYREEE (reference sequence). The CDR3 region has the DNA TGTGCCAGCAGCTTGGCATCCGGGGGGGCGTACGAGCAGTACTTC. It codes for CASSLASGGAYEQYF.

V usage is TRBV4-1 and J usage is TRBJ2-4, with TRBD2 matching over 8 bases. The germline V gene encodes CDR1 MGHRA and CDR2 YSYEKL. The CDR3 runs 15 residues. With V trimmed by 5 bases and J by 3 bases, 6 bases remained unmatched. The CDR3 sequence: CASSASGSVKNIQYF. CDR3 DNA: TGCGCCAGCAGCGCCAGCGGGAGTGTCAAAAACATTCAGTACTTC.

The rearrangement uses TRBV6-2 or TRBV6-3 and TRBJ1-1; D gene ambiguous. The V gene lost 3 bases and the J gene lost 2 bases, with 16 bases spanning the gap. CDR1 and CDR2 from the germline V gene are MNHEY and SVGEGT. The CDR3 length is 16 residues. Here the CDR3 reads CASSYYSFVQNTEAFF. As DNA, the CDR3 is TGTGCCAGCAGTTATTACTCTTTCGTGCAAAACACTGAAGCTTTCTTT.

Written as DNA, the CDR3 is TGCGCCAGCAGTGAATGGACGGCGGGCACTGAAGCTTTCTTT. Protein: CASSEWTAGTEAFF. This rearrangement joins TRBV10-2 to TRBJ1-1, with D unclear. CDR1 WSHSY and CDR2 SAAADI come from the germline V gene. V was trimmed by 3 bases and J by 4 bases, leaving 12 bases between them. This CDR3 spans 14 amino acids.

The table lists this clone with a few counts. CDR3 DNA sequence: TGCGCCAGCAGCTTGGGGACGGGGGGAGACGAAAAACTGTTTTTT. Protein sequence: CASSLGTGGDEKLFF. V usage is TRBV5-1 and J usage is TRBJ1-4; D might be TRBD1 (5 bases). The CDR3 loop spans 15 amino acids. Looked up from germline, CDR1 is SGHRS and CDR2 is YFSETQ. Trimming stripped 0 bases from V and 8 bases from J, with 14 bases between.

The chain joins TRBV27 to TRBJ2-5; TRBD2 agrees at 10 bases. The CDR3 has 18 residues. The V gene's germline CDR1 is MNHEY and CDR2 SMNVEV (reference sequence). V lost 3 bases and J lost 0; bases outside the gene matches: 10. The CDR3 DNA sequence: TGTGCCAGCAGTTTCGAGCGGGAGGGCCTTCTGTACCAAGAGACCCAGTACTTC. This encodes CASSFEREGLLYQETQYF.

The CDR3 spells CASSQGTGTGELFF. The CDR3 DNA reads as TGTGCCAGCAGCCAAGGGACAGGCACCGGGGAGCTGTTTTTT. This chain links TRBV3-1 (or the pseudogene TRBV3-2) with TRBJ2-2, with TRBD1 matching 7 bases. The CDR3 spans 14 residues. Germline assignment: CDR1 LGHDT and CDR2 YNNKEL (reference sequence). The V gene end was trimmed by 1 base and the J gene end by 4 bases; junction bases not matched to a gene: 0.

The CDR3 spells CASSQRTPSYEQYF. As DNA, the CDR3 is TGTGCCAGCAGCCAACGGACTCCTAGCTACGAGCAGTACTTC. The chain has TRBV4-2 and TRBJ2-7; D perhaps matches TRBD2 (5 bases). Germline loops: CDR1 LGHNA, CDR2 YNFKEQ. Trimming cost V 2 bases and J 3 bases, with 11 bases left between them. The CDR3 has 14 amino acids.

This clone is classed as medium-sized. This chain joins TRBV7-9 and TRBJ1-1, with a tentative D call TRBD1 (5 bases). Trimming cost V 8 bases and J 0 bases, with 16 bases left between them. CDR1 is SEHNR, CDR2 FQNEAQ, per germline (reference sequence). The CDR3 is 15 amino acids. CDR3 amino acids: CASVYTGGVNTEAFF. CDR3 nucleotide sequence: TGTGCCAGCGTTTATACTGGGGGGGTGAACACTGAAGCTTTCTTT.

This clone appeared once. The chain has TRBV19 and TRBJ2-7, with D possibly matching TRBD2 (5 bases). Trimming pared 5 bases from V and 2 bases from J, leaving 10 bases between. Per germline, CDR1 LNHDA and CDR2 SQIVND (reference sequence). This CDR3 region has 13 residues. As DNA, the CDR3 is TGTGCCAGTAGTGCGCACGGGACCTACGAGCAGTACTTC. This codes for CASSAHGTYEQYF.

The chain uses TRBV23-1 and TRBJ1-5; D call uncertain. TRBV23-1 is an ORF; its function is uncertain. V was cut by 2 bases and J by 2 bases, with 16 bases left in between. The CDR3 is 17 residues long. This CDR3 is CASSQLLSGEGNQPQHF. The CDR3 DNA reads as TGCGCCAGCAGTCAACTTCTCTCGGGTGAGGGCAATCAGCCCCAGCATTTT.

The chain joins TRBV12-2 to TRBJ2-5; the table's D gene call, TRBD1, was not cross checked with the DNA. TRBV12-2 has pseudogene status. The CDR3 sequence is 20 residues long. The CDR3 coding sequence is TGTGCAAGTCGCTTAGCGTGGGGGGACAGCTTACTGACGTACCAAGAGACCCAGTACTTC. Translation gives CASRLAWGDSLLTYQETQYF.

The V call is TRBV3-1 (or the pseudogene TRBV3-2), the J call TRBJ2-3; D may be TRBD2 (6 bases). The germline V gene has CDR1 LGHDT and CDR2 YNNKEL (reference sequence). The CDR3 totals 13 residues. Trimming stripped 4 bases from V and 7 bases from J, with 12 bases between. Written as DNA, the CDR3 is TGTGCCAGCAGCCTACTGGAGGGATATACGCAGTATTTT. This encodes CASSLLEGYTQYF.

The chain has TRBV18 and TRBJ2-7; TRBD1 agrees at 12 bases. Germline-derived CDR1 and CDR2 are KGHSH and LQKENI. The CDR3 has 17 residues. The ends lost 6 bases at V and 0 bases at J; junction bases unmatched: 9. The CDR3 loop reads CASSLAGQGANSYEQYF. DNA for the CDR3: TGTGCCAGCTCGTTAGCGGGACAGGGGGCGAACTCCTACGAGCAGTACTTC.

The rearrangement joins TRBV2 to TRBJ1-3, with 9 nucleotides matching TRBD1. This CDR3 is 15 amino acids long. CDR1 is SNHLY, CDR2 FYNNEI, per germline. V dropped 7 bases and J dropped 1; count of bases not matched to a gene: 5. This CDR3 is CASMGQGFSGNTIYF. The CDR3 nucleotides are TGTGCCAGCATGGGACAGGGTTTTTCTGGAAACACCATATATTTT.

CDR3 region: CASSGSGQGIGNTIYF. CDR3 in DNA: TGTGCCAGCAGCGGATCGGGACAGGGAATTGGAAACACCATATATTTT. This sequence joins TRBV5-5 and TRBJ1-3, with 9 bases identical to TRBD1. CDR1 is SGHKS, CDR2 YYEKEE, per germline (reference sequence). The trim removed 4 bases at V and 3 bases at J, leaving 8 bases unmatched. CDR3 length: 16 amino acids.

The chain is built from TRBV2 and TRBJ1-2, with 7 bases lining up with TRBD1. This CDR3 spans 17 amino acids. Germline loops: CDR1 SNHLY, CDR2 FYNNEI. The V and J ends lost 0 bases and 3 bases, in that order; junction bases with no gene match: 10. The CDR3 DNA reads TGTGCCAGCAGTGAAGCGGAGACAGGGATAGTGGACTATGGCTACACCTTC. Its translation is CASSEAETGIVDYGYTF. Full variable domain (missing parts from reference TRBV2 and TRBJ1-2): EPEVTQTPSHQVTQMGQEVILRCVPISNHLYFYWYRQILGQKVEFLVSFYNNEISEKSEIFDDQFSVERPDGSNFTLKIRSTKLEDSAMYFCASSEAETGIVDYGYTFGSGTRLTVV.

V usage is TRBV23-1 and J usage is TRBJ1-1; tentative D call: TRBD1 (5 bases). TRBV23-1 is treated as an ORF (open reading frame) with a function not yet certain. Between the trimmed V and J ends, which lost 1 base and 1 base, there was a span of 13 bases. CDR3 length: 16 residues. The CDR3 reads CASSQWWTTRNTEAFF. In DNA form, the CDR3 reads TGCGCCAGCAGTCAATGGTGGACAACCCGGAACACTGAAGCTTTCTTT.

The chain uses TRBV7-2 and TRBJ2-5; tentative D call: TRBD1 (6 bases). The V gene lost 3 bases and the J gene lost 2 bases, with 10 bases spanning the gap. Germline V CDR1 and CDR2: SGHTA, FQGNSA. The CDR3 runs to 14 residues. CDR3 nucleotides: TGTGCCAGCAGCTTGGTACAGGGACAAGAGACCCAGTACTTC. It yields the protein CASSLVQGQETQYF.

The V and J genes are TRBV11-2 and TRBJ2-1; TRBD2 aligns across 9 bases. Losses at the gene ends were 5 bases for V and 4 bases for J; bases not matched to a gene: 6. Germline loops: CDR1 SGHAT, CDR2 FQNNGV. The CDR3 spans 15 residues. CDR3 amino acids: CASSPTSGSYNEQFF. Written as DNA, the CDR3 is TGTGCCAGCAGCCCTACTAGCGGGTCATACAATGAGCAGTTCTTC.